This T cell receptor (beta chain) was obtained from a study of cytomegalovirus exposure and HLA in healthy donors. This clone appeared once. Its ends do not fully match the called genes, so a read error is possible. Vbeta (60) and Jbeta (13) primers were used in the PCR. Only in-frame clones appear in the TCRdb table, and some are missing; sequencing was by immunoSEQ multiplex PCR. The table lists about 160,000 clones, approximately 80% of them singletons. The CDR3 length is 15 residues. Per the germline V gene, CDR1 is SGHVS and CDR2 is FQNEAQ. Material for sequencing was PBMCs. This clonotype was obtained from a woman in her late teens or twenties in good health and CMV-seronegative. J is TRBJ2-5 and V is TRBV7-8, with a tentative D call TRBD1 (5 bases). The CDR3 reads CASSLSRGPQEAQYF. CDR3 sequence (DNA): TGTGCCAGCAGCTTAAGTAGGGGCCCCCAAGAGGCCCAGTACTTC. The entire variable domain, with the rest obtained from reference TRBV7-8 and TRBJ2-5, is as follows: GAGVSQSPRYKVAKRGQDVALRCDPISGHVSLFWYQQALGQGPEFLTYFQNEAQLDKSGLPSDRFFAERPEGSVSTLKIQRTQQEDSAVYLCASSLSRGPQEAQYFGPGTRLLVL.